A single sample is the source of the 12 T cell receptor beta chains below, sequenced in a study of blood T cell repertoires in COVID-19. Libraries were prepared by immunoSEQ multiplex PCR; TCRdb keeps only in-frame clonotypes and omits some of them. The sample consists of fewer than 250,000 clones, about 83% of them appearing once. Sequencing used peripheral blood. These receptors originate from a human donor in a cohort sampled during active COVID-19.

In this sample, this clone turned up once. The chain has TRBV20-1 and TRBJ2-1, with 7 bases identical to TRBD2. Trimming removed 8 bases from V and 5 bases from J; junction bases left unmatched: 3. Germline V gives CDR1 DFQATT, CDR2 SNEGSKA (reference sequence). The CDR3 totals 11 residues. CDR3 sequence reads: CSPGTNNEQFF. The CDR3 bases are TGCAGTCCCGGGACTAACAATGAGCAGTTCTTC.

In nucleotides, the CDR3 is TGTGCCAGTAGTATCCGACAGGCGGCTAGCACAGATACGCAGTATTTT. Residues: CASSIRQAASTDTQYF. The chain recombines TRBV19 with TRBJ2-3; D is perhaps TRBD1 (6 bases). Per the germline V gene, CDR1 is LNHDA and CDR2 is SQIVND (reference sequence). The CDR3 covers 16 residues. Trimming took 3 bases from V and 0 from J, leaving 13 bases between them.

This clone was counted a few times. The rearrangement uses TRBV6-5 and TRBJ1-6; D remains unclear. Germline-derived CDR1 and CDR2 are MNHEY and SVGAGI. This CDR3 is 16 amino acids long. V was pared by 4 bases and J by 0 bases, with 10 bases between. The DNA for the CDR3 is TGTGCCAGCAGTTTAACGAGGAGCTCCTATAATTCACCCCTCCACTTT. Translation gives CASSLTRSSYNSPLHF.

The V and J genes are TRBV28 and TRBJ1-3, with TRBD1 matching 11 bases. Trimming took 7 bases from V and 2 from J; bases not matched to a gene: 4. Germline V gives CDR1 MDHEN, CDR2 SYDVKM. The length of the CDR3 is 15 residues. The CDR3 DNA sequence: TGTGCCAGCACCTTGGGACAGGGGGCTGGAAACACCATATATTTT. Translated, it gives CASTLGQGAGNTIYF.

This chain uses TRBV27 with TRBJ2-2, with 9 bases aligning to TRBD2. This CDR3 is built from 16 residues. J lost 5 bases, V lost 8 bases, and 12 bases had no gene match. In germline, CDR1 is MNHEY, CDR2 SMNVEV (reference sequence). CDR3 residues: CASSLIAGDRTGELFF. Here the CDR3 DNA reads TGTGCCAGCTCCCTAATAGCGGGAGATCGTACCGGGGAGCTGTTTTTT.

CDR3 sequence (DNA): TGTGCCAGCAGCGTAGGCCCAGGGGAAGAAAAACTGTTTTTT. This gives the protein CASSVGPGEEKLFF. The rearrangement links TRBV9 to TRBJ1-4, with D tentatively TRBD1 (6 bases). Germline CDR1 SGDLS, CDR2 YYNGEE. This CDR3 has 14 amino acids. Trimming left V 0 bases short and J 8 bases short, with 11 bases between.

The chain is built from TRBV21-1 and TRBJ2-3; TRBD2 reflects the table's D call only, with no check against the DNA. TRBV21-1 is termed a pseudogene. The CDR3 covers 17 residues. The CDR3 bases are TGTGCCGAGGGGACTAGCGGGAGAGGTAGTGGCACAGATACGCAGTATTTT. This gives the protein CAEGTSGRGSGTDTQYF.

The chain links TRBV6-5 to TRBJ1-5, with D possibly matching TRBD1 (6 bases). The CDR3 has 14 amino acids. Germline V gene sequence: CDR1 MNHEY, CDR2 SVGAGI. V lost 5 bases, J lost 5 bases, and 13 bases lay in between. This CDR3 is CASSTNREYQPQHF. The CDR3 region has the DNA TGTGCCAGCAGTACAAACAGGGAATATCAGCCCCAGCATTTT.

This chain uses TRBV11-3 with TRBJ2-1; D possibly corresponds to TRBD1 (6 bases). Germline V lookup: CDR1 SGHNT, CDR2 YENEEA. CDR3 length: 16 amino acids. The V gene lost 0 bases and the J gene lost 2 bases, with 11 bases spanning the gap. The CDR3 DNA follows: TGTGCCAGCAGCTTAGAAGGGCAGGGGACCTACAATGAGCAGTTCTTC. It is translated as CASSLEGQGTYNEQFF.

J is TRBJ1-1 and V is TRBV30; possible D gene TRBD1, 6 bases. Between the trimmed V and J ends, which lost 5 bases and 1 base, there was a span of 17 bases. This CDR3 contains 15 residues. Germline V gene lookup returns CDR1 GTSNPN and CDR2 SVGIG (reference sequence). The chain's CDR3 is CAWGGRGSGNTEAFF. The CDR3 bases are TGTGCCTGGGGCGGTAGGGGGTCAGGGAACACTGAAGCTTTCTTT. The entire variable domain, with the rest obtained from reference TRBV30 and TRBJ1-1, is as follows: SQTIHQWPATLVQPVGSPLSLECTVEGTSNPNLYWYRQAAGRGLQLLFYSVGIGQISSEVPQNLSASRPQDRQFILSSKKLLLSDSGFYLCAWGGRGSGNTEAFFGQGTRLTVV.

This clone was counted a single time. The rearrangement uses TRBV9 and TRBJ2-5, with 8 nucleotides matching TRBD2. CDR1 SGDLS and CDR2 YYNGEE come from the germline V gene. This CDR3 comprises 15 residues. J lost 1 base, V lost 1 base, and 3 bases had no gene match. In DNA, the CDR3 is TGTGCCAGCAGCGTAAATAGCGGGGCCCAAGAGACCCAGTACTTC. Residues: CASSVNSGAQETQYF.

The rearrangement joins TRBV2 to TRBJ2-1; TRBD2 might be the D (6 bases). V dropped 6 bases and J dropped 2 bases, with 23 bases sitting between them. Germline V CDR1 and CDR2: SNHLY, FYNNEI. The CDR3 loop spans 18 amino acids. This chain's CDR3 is CASRRTVGRDPPYNEQFF. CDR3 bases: TGTGCCAGCAGGAGGACCGTAGGGCGGGACCCCCCCTACAATGAGCAGTTCTTC.